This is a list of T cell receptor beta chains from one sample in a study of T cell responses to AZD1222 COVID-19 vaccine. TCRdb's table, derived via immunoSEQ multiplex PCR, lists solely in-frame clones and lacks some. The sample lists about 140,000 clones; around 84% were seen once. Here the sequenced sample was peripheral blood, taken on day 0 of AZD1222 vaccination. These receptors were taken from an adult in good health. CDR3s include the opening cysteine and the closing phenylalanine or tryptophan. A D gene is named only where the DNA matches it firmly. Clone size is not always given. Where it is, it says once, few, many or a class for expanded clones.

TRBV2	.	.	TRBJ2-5	CASSDQSQETQYF	TGTGCCAGCAGTGACCAGTCCCAAGAGACCCAGTACTTC
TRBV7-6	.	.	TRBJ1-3	CASSLQLQGNGNTIYF	TGTGCCAGCAGCTTACAATTGCAGGGCAATGGAAACACCATATATTTT
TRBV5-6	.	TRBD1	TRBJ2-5	CASSSDRGGETQYF	TGTGCCAGCAGCTCGGACAGGGGGGGAGAGACCCAGTACTTC
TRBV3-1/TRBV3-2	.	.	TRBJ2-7	CASSLRGLDEQYF	TGTGCCAGCAGCCTTCGGGGGCTCGACGAGCAGTACTTC
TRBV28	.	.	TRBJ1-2	CASSPRGGGYGYTF	TGTGCCAGCAGCCCCCGGGGGGGTGGCTATGGCTACACCTTC
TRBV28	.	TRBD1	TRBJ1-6	CASRDRDYSPLHF	TGTGCCTCACGGGACAGGGACTATTCACCCCTCCACTTT
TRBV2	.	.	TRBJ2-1	CASSESLPNNEQFF	TGTGCCAGCAGTGAATCCCTGCCCAACAATGAGCAGTTCTTC
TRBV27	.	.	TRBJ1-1	CASSRRDFNTEAFF	TGTGCCAGCAGTCGAAGGGACTTCAACACTGAAGCTTTCTTT
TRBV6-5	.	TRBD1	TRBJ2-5	CASSLTGSGETQYF	TGTGCCAGCAGTCTGACAGGGTCGGGCGAGACCCAGTACTTC
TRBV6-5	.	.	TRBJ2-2	CASRGDTNTGELFF	TGTGCCAGCAGAGGGGACACCAACACCGGGGAGCTGTTTTTT
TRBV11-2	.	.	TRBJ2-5	CASSPRTRGETQYF	TGTGCCAGCAGTCCCCGGACTCGAGGAGAGACCCAGTACTTC
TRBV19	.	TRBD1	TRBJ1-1	CASSRTGTGTEAFF	TGTGCCAGTAGTCGGACAGGGACTGGCACTGAAGCTTTCTTT
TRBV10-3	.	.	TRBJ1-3	CAISESDAGAGNTIYF	TGTGCCATCAGTGAGTCCGACGCGGGGGCTGGAAACACCATATATTTT
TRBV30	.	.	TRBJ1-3	CAWRGRNTIYF	TGTGCCTGGAGGGGTCGAAACACCATATATTTT
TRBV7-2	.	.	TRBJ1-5	CASSLSLDKLLPQHF	.
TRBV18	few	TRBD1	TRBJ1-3	CASSPTGQGRTGNTIYF	TGTGCCAGCTCACCAACAGGACAGGGGAGGACTGGAAACACCATATATTTT
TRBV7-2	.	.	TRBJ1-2	CASSLTQWGDGGYTF	TGTGCCAGCAGCCTCACCCAGTGGGGGGACGGTGGCTACACCTTC
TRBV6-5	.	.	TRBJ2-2	CASRGPLGELFF	TGTGCCAGCAGGGGCCCCTTAGGGGAGCTGTTTTTT